Listed here are 10 T cell receptor beta chains from one sample, sequenced in a study of Graves' ophthalmopathy and Graves' hyperthyroidism. Amplification targeted the TCR beta CDR3 regions, with RNA transcripts as the source material. Amplification began with first-round RT-PCR using HTBI primers, then second-round multiplex PCR was performed. TCRdb reprocessed the multiplex PCR reads via MiXCR and lists one record per CDR3 protein. The sample yields under 200,000 distinct CDR3 sequences, roughly two fifths seen once. The sample was peripheral blood. The receptors were sampled from a woman between 35 and 50 years old with Graves' ophthalmopathy.

The chain combines TRBV6-5 with TRBJ1-5; D remains unclear. CDR3 length: 14 amino acids. Germline V lookup: CDR1 MNHEY, CDR2 SVGAGI. V lost 2 bases to trimming and J lost 9 bases, with 14 bases between them. CDR3 nucleotides: TGTGCCAGCAGTTACAGACCCCTCTATTGGCCCCAGCATTTT. It encodes CASSYRPLYWPQHF.

This clonotype appeared a few times. The chain combines TRBV6-2 or TRBV6-3 with TRBJ2-5; D may be TRBD1 (6 bases). V lost 6 bases and J lost 5, with 10 bases in between. CDR1 and CDR2 (germline): MNHEY, SVGEGT. The CDR3 is made up of 12 amino acids. CDR3 protein: CASRGAGETQYF. The CDR3 DNA follows: TGTGCCAGCAGGGGGGCCGGGGAGACCCAGTACTTC.

This clonotype was found many times. This chain uses TRBV27 with TRBJ2-7, with D perhaps TRBD1 (5 bases). Per germline, CDR1 MNHEY and CDR2 SMNVEV (reference sequence). Trimming removed 7 bases at V and 0 bases at J, with 22 bases between. The length of the CDR3 is 17 residues. CDR3 amino acids: CASKVSVGHDSSYEQYF. CDR3 in DNA: TGTGCCAGCAAAGTTTCGGTGGGCCATGACAGCTCCTACGAGCAGTACTTC.

This clonotype has at least ten counts. This clone may be a read error of a much larger clone one base away. The chain couples TRBV20-1 to TRBJ2-5, with TRBD1 identical over 8 bases. The CDR3 is made up of 15 amino acids. V was pared by 0 bases and J by 4 bases, with 7 bases of the junction left unmatched. CDR1 is DFQATT, CDR2 SNEGSKA, per germline (reference sequence). The chain's CDR3 is CSARDEGTGGETQYF. DNA for the CDR3: TGCAGTGCTAGAGATGAGGGGACAGGAGGAGAGACCCAGTACTTC.

There are many counts of this clonotype. J is TRBJ2-5 and V is TRBV5-1, with 10 bases matching TRBD2. Germline V CDR1 and CDR2: SGHRS, YFSETQ. There are 15 residues in the CDR3. V lost 4 bases and J lost 3; bases outside the gene matches: 6. DNA of the CDR3: TGCGCCAGCAGCCAAGCGGGAGGGATTGAAGAGACCCAGTACTTC. This sequence encodes CASSQAGGIEETQYF.

This clonotype was seen repeatedly, ten times or more. This sequence joins TRBV19 and TRBJ1-2, with TRBD1 as a possible D gene (6 bases). In germline, CDR1 is LNHDA, CDR2 SQIVND (reference sequence). V lost 4 bases to trimming and J lost 5 bases, with 17 bases between them. This CDR3 region has 15 residues. DNA for the CDR3: TGTGCCAGTAGTAAAGGCGGGGGCGAGAGTTATGGCTACACCTTC. Translating it yields CASSKGGGESYGYTF.

The rearrangement links TRBV24-1 to TRBJ2-7, with TRBD2 matching over 9 bases. Germline-derived CDR1 and CDR2 are KGHDR and SFDVKD. Germline trimming cut 2 bases from V and 3 bases from J; bases unmatched to any gene: 7. The CDR3 contains 16 residues. CDR3 nucleotide sequence: TGTGCCACCAGTGATTCCGGCCCTAGCGGGATCTACGAGCAGTACTTC. Its protein product is CATSDSGPSGIYEQYF.

This clonotype has ten or more counts. This chain uses TRBV7-6 with TRBJ1-1; D remains unclear. Germline loops: CDR1 SGHVS, CDR2 FNYEAQ. V was shortened by 4 bases and J by 3 bases, with 9 bases between the two germline ends. The CDR3 sequence is 13 residues long. CDR3 sequence (DNA): TGTGCCAGCAGCTCCGTCTCCTACACTGAAGCTTTCTTT. Translating gives CASSSVSYTEAFF.

The table lists this clonotype with many counts. The genes are TRBV14 and TRBJ2-7; 7 bases align to TRBD2. CDR1 and CDR2 (germline): SGHDN, FVKESK. The CDR3 sequence is 15 residues long. V was pared by 0 bases and J by 7 bases, with 9 bases of the junction left unmatched. In nucleotides, the CDR3 is TGTGCCAGCAGCCAAGATGGCGGGAGCCGGGGAGAGCAGTACTTC. Translation gives CASSQDGGSRGEQYF.

This sequence joins TRBV7-2 and TRBJ1-1; D is possibly TRBD1 (5 bases). The CDR3 sequence is 15 residues long. Trimming shortened V by 6 bases and J by 1 base, and 15 bases separated the two germline ends. Germline CDR1 reads SGHTA; CDR2 reads FQGNSA. The CDR3 DNA is TGTGCCAGCAGTTTATGGGGCAGTTCGAACACTGAAGCTTTCTTT. Its protein product is CASSLWGSSNTEAFF.